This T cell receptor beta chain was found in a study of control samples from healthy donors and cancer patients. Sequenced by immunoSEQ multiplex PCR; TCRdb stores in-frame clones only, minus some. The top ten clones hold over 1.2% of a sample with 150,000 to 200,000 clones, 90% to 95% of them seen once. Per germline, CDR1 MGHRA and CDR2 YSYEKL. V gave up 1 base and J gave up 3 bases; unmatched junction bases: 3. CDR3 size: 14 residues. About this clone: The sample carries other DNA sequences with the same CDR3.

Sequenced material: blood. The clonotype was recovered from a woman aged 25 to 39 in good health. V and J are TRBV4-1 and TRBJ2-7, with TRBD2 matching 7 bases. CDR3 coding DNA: TGCGCCAGCAGCCAAGTGGGGAGGGACTACGAGCAGTACTTC. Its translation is CASSQVGRDYEQYF.